These 29 T cell receptor beta chains originate from one sample sequenced in a study of cytomegalovirus exposure and HLA in healthy donors. Vbeta (60) and Jbeta (13) primers were used in the PCR. Sequencing used immunoSEQ multiplex PCR; TCRdb keeps in-frame clones, though not all of them. This listing includes roughly 74,000 clones. What was sequenced was PBMCs. The origin of the receptors is a female donor in good health and CMV-seropositive.

The chain has TRBV7-2 and TRBJ2-1; 13 bases map to TRBD2. This CDR3 has 15 residues. CDR1 and CDR2 (germline): SGHTA, FQGNSA. Trimming took 7 bases from V and 7 from J; bases not matched to a gene: 7. This CDR3 is CASTQGLAGLNEQFF. As DNA, the CDR3 is TGTGCCAGCACCCAGGGACTAGCGGGGTTAAATGAGCAGTTCTTC.

The CDR3 spells CASSRTGMVNEQFF. CDR3 nucleotide sequence: TGTGCCAGCAGCCGGACAGGGATGGTCAATGAGCAGTTCTTC. The rearrangement links TRBV7-3 to TRBJ2-1, with TRBD1 identical over 8 bases. Losses at the gene ends were 5 bases for V and 6 bases for J; bases not matched to a gene: 6. CDR3 length: 14 amino acids. The germline CDR1 and CDR2 sequences are SGHTA and FQGTGA.

The chain uses TRBV5-5 and TRBJ2-7; D gene unclear. The CDR3 runs 11 residues. V lost 1 base, J lost 5 bases, and 4 bases lay in between. Germline CDR1 and CDR2: SGHKS and YYEKEE (reference sequence). CDR3 sequence reads: CASSLLNEQYF. DNA for the CDR3: TGTGCCAGCAGCTTGTTAAACGAGCAGTACTTC.

The chain carries TRBV9 and TRBJ2-1, with 8 nucleotides matching TRBD1. Losses at the gene ends were 2 bases for V and 4 bases for J; bases not matched to a gene: 5. The CDR3 sequence is 15 residues long. Germline V lookup: CDR1 SGDLS, CDR2 YYNGEE. DNA for the CDR3: TGTGCCAGCAGCGTTGGGACAGGCCTATACAATGAGCAGTTCTTC. Translation gives CASSVGTGLYNEQFF.

The chain combines TRBV5-4 with TRBJ1-2, with 9 bases matching TRBD1. V gave up 0 bases and J gave up 6 bases; unmatched junction bases: 3. The CDR3 spans 14 residues. Germline CDR1 is SGHNT and CDR2 is YYREEE (reference sequence). In nucleotides, the CDR3 is TGTGCCAGCAGCTTGGTGACAGGGGGGGATGGCTACACCTTC. This gives the protein CASSLVTGGDGYTF.

The chain recombines TRBV14 with TRBJ2-7, with a possible D match to TRBD1 (5 bases). V shed 1 base and J shed 7 bases, with 14 bases lying between them. CDR3 length equals 14 residues. Per the germline V gene, CDR1 is SGHDN and CDR2 is FVKESK. CDR3 coding DNA: TGTGCCAGCAGCCAAGTTCTAGGGGCTAGGGAGCAGTACTTC. It encodes CASSQVLGAREQYF.

The V and J genes are TRBV9 and TRBJ1-1; no reliable D call. Trimming removed 3 bases at V and 0 bases at J, with 6 bases between. The CDR3 has 13 residues. Germline assignment: CDR1 SGDLS and CDR2 YYNGEE. The CDR3 sequence: CASSAGLNTEAFF. CDR3 sequence (DNA): TGTGCCAGCAGCGCCGGGTTGAACACTGAAGCTTTCTTT.

The gene calls are TRBV4-3 and TRBJ2-2; a weak D match, TRBD2 (6 bases). Deletions cut 1 base from V and 1 base from J, with 10 bases between. CDR3 length equals 16 residues. The germline V gene has CDR1 LGHNA and CDR2 YSLEER. CDR3 DNA: TGCGCCAGCAGCCAAGGGAGGGGTCTGAACACCGGGGAGCTGTTTTTT. This encodes CASSQGRGLNTGELFF.

This rearrangement joins TRBV15 to TRBJ2-1; the match to TRBD2 covers 12 bases. Trimming removed 2 bases from V and 3 bases from J; junction bases left unmatched: 8. The length of the CDR3 is 18 residues. Germline CDR1 and CDR2: LNHNV and YYDKDF (reference sequence). CDR3: CATSRSRLAGVNYNEQFF. CDR3 coding DNA: TGTGCCACCAGCAGATCCCGACTAGCGGGAGTGAACTACAATGAGCAGTTCTTC.

The CDR3 spells CASIPSQGNYGYTF. The DNA of the CDR3 is TGTGCCAGCATCCCCTCACAGGGAAACTATGGCTACACCTTC. The chain recombines TRBV6-1 with TRBJ1-2; D may be TRBD1 (6 bases). Germline values: CDR1 MNHNS, CDR2 SASEGT. The V end lost 7 bases, the J end lost 2 bases, and 14 bases lay between the germline ends. The CDR3 loop spans 14 amino acids.

This sequence joins TRBV5-1 and TRBJ1-2; 7 bases line up with TRBD1. With 5 bases clipped from V and 4 bases from J, the junction kept 5 bases outside the gene matches. CDR3 length: 13 amino acids. In germline, CDR1 is SGHRS, CDR2 YFSETQ. CDR3 nucleotide sequence: TGCGCCAGCAGTTTGACAGGGAGCTATGGCTACACCTTC. It yields the protein CASSLTGSYGYTF. The variable domain in full, with the rest retrieved from reference TRBV5-1 and TRBJ1-2, is KAGVTQTPRYLIKTRGQQVTLSCSPISGHRSVSWYQQTPGQGLQFLFEYFSETQRNKGNFPGRFSGRQFSNSRSEMNVSTLELGDSALYLCASSLTGSYGYTFGSGTRLTVV.

The chain is built from TRBV4-3 and TRBJ1-4; TRBD1 matches at 8 bases. J was trimmed by 3 bases and V by 4 bases; bases with no gene match: 4. The CDR3 extends over 15 amino acids. The germline gives CDR1 LGHNA, CDR2 YSLEER. CDR3: CASSPTGGPNEKLFF. The CDR3, as DNA: TGCGCCAGCAGCCCAACAGGGGGACCTAATGAAAAACTGTTTTTT.

The chain employs TRBV5-1 and TRBJ2-7; D may be TRBD1 (5 bases). Germline V gene data show CDR1 as SGHRS and CDR2 as YFSETQ. The CDR3 totals 15 residues. V was cut by 0 bases and J by 5 bases, with 15 bases left in between. CDR3 DNA sequence: TGCGCCAGCAGCTTGGAAAGCGTCAGGGCCCACGAGCAGTACTTC. Its translation: CASSLESVRAHEQYF.

The gene calls are TRBV30 and TRBJ1-1; 8 nucleotides match TRBD1. This CDR3 region has 12 residues. V dropped 8 bases and J dropped 4; count of bases not matched to a gene: 6. Germline loops: CDR1 GTSNPN, CDR2 SVGIG (reference sequence). The CDR3 DNA sequence: TGTGCCAGAAAAACAGGGGGCACTGAAGCTTTCTTT. It specifies CARKTGGTEAFF.

This chain connects TRBV4-2 to TRBJ1-1; the D is unclear. Trimming cost V 2 bases and J 4 bases, with 14 bases left between them. Germline V gives CDR1 LGHNA, CDR2 YNFKEQ. CDR3 size: 15 residues. CDR3 residues: CASSQRSSGSTEAFF. CDR3 DNA: TGTGCCAGCAGCCAAAGGTCGTCCGGGAGCACTGAAGCTTTCTTT.

CDR3 in DNA: TGCGCCAGCACCGCGTCTGGGGCCAACGTCCTGACTTTC. This sequence encodes CASTASGANVLTF. V and J are TRBV5-1 and TRBJ2-6; D is unclear. CDR1 is SGHRS and CDR2 is YFSETQ in the germline V gene. The CDR3 spans 13 residues. V was shortened by 6 bases and J by 1 base, with 5 bases between the two germline ends.

This rearrangement joins TRBV19 to TRBJ1-1; a weak D match, TRBD1 (5 bases). The CDR3 totals 15 residues. The V end was cut by 1 base, the J end by 0 bases, with 9 bases between. Germline V gives CDR1 LNHDA, CDR2 SQIVND (reference sequence). In DNA, the CDR3 is TGTGCCAGTAGTATAGGGACACCAATGAACACTGAAGCTTTCTTT. Protein sequence: CASSIGTPMNTEAFF.

V gene TRBV6-1 combines with J gene TRBJ2-3; D uncertain. Trimming took off 6 bases at V and 5 bases at J, with 9 bases between the two ends. In germline, CDR1 is MNHNS, CDR2 SASEGT. The CDR3 is 12 amino acids. The CDR3, as DNA: TGTGCCAGCAGACCGCAGCGAGATACGCAGTATTTT. It is translated as CASRPQRDTQYF.

Notes on this clone: One end of the junction varies from germline; a read error may be responsible. The DNA of the CDR3 is TGTGCCAGCAGGTTGGGGGCAGGGAACGGCTACACCTTC. Translated, it gives CASRLGAGNGYTF. The genes are TRBV5-8 and TRBJ1-2, with D maybe TRBD1 (6 bases). Germline CDR1 and CDR2: SGHTS and YDEGEE. CDR3 length: 13 residues.

V is TRBV5-5 and J is TRBJ1-2; possibly TRBD1 for D (5 bases). Trimming removed 1 base from V and 5 bases from J, with 9 bases in between. Per germline, CDR1 SGHKS and CDR2 YYEKEE (reference sequence). CDR3 length: 13 residues. CDR3: CASSLRQGYGYTF. The CDR3 DNA reads as TGTGCCAGCAGCTTGAGGCAGGGTTATGGCTACACCTTC.

The chain links TRBV28 to TRBJ1-2, with TRBD1 as a possible D gene (6 bases). V shed 7 bases and J shed 4 bases, with 13 bases lying between them. This CDR3 contains 13 residues. Germline V gene sequence: CDR1 MDHEN, CDR2 SYDVKM. The CDR3 coding sequence is TGTGCCAGCACAGCGGGGGGCGGCTATGGCTACACCTTC. Translation gives CASTAGGGYGYTF.

J is TRBJ1-2 and V is TRBV9; 7 bases align to TRBD1. Germline V gene lookup returns CDR1 SGDLS and CDR2 YYNGEE. The CDR3 totals 15 residues. V shed 2 bases and J 0 bases; nucleotides not matched to a gene: 4. CDR3 in amino acids: CASSVYRGPNYGYTF. Here the CDR3 DNA reads TGTGCCAGCAGCGTCTACAGGGGACCTAACTATGGCTACACCTTC.

The V call is TRBV7-3, the J call TRBJ2-3; TRBD2 matches 7 bases. The V segment lost 5 bases and the J segment 2 bases; nucleotides outside the gene matches: 4. Germline V gives CDR1 SGHTA, CDR2 FQGTGA. This CDR3 comprises 14 residues. In DNA form, the CDR3 reads TGTGCCAGCAGCCGCGGGAGTTTCACAGATACGCAGTATTTT. Protein: CASSRGSFTDTQYF. The variable domain in full, completed from reference TRBV7-3 and TRBJ2-3, reads GAGVSQTPSNKVTEKGKYVELRCDPISGHTALYWYRQSLGQGPEFLIYFQGTGAADDSGLPNDRFFAVRPEGSVSTLKIQRTERGDSAVYLCASSRGSFTDTQYFGPGTRLTVL.

V is TRBV6-5 and J is TRBJ2-7; 12 nucleotides line up with TRBD2. V shed 6 bases and J 5 bases; nucleotides not matched to a gene: 5. The CDR3 covers 14 residues. Germline CDR1 and CDR2: MNHEY and SVGAGI. CDR3 DNA sequence: TGTGCCAGCAGCCTTTGGACTAGCGGGGACGAGCAGTACTTC. It yields the protein CASSLWTSGDEQYF.

The chain is built from TRBV2 and TRBJ2-5, with D uncertain. Trimming removed 9 bases at V and 3 bases at J, with 8 bases between. Looked up from germline, CDR1 is SNHLY and CDR2 is FYNNEI. This CDR3 comprises 11 residues. The CDR3 loop is CASSFKETQYF. CDR3 in DNA: TGTGCCAGTAGTTTCAAAGAGACCCAGTACTTC. Full variable domain (remainder filled in from reference TRBV2 and TRBJ2-5): EPEVTQTPSHQVTQMGQEVILRCVPISNHLYFYWYRQILGQKVEFLVSFYNNEISEKSEIFDDQFSVERPDGSNFTLKIRSTKLEDSAMYFCASSFKETQYFGPGTRLLVL.

This chain connects TRBV29-1 to TRBJ2-7; 9 bases fit TRBD2. CDR1 is SQVTM and CDR2 is ANQGSEA in the germline V gene. With V trimmed by 7 bases and J by 2 bases, 9 bases remained unmatched. CDR3 length: 14 residues. Here the CDR3 DNA reads TGCAGCGCCTACCTAGCGGGGAGCCCCTACGAGCAGTACTTC. Protein sequence: CSAYLAGSPYEQYF.

The rearrangement uses TRBV6-5 and TRBJ1-6; 10 nucleotides match TRBD1. The CDR3 is made up of 16 amino acids. The germline CDR1 and CDR2 sequences are MNHEY and SVGAGI. V lost 1 base and J lost 10; bases outside the gene matches: 7. In DNA form, the CDR3 reads TGTGCCAGCAGTTACTTCGCCGGGACAGGGGACTCACCCCTCCACTTT. Protein: CASSYFAGTGDSPLHF.

Here the CDR3 reads CASRGQGSNQPQHF. The CDR3 bases are TGTGCCAGCAGGGGACAGGGAAGCAATCAGCCCCAGCATTTT. This chain joins TRBV6-5 and TRBJ1-5; 9 bases match TRBD1. The CDR3 contains 14 residues. Germline V gene sequence: CDR1 MNHEY, CDR2 SVGAGI. V was clipped by 6 bases and J by 1 base; unmatched bases: 1.

J is TRBJ2-7 and V is TRBV5-6; 16 bases map to TRBD2. Trimming took 4 bases from V and 3 from J; bases not matched to a gene: 10. The germline CDR1 and CDR2 sequences are SGHDT and YYEEEE. The CDR3 has 18 residues. CDR3 sequence (DNA): TGTGCCAGCAGCCAAACCTTGGGACTAGCGGGAGGGAGCTACGAGCAGTACTTC. Protein product: CASSQTLGLAGGSYEQYF.